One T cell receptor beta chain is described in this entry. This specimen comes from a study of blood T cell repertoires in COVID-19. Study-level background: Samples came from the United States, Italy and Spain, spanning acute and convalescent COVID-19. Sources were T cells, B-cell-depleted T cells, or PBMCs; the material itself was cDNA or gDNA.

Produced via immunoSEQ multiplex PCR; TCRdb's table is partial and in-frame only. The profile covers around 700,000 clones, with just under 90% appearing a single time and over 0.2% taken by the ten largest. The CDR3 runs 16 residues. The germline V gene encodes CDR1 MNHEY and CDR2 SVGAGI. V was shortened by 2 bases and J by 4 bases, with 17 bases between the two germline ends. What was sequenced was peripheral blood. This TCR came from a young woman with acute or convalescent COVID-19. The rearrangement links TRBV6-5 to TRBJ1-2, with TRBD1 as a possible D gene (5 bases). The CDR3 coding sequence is TGTGCCAGCAGTTACAAGATTCCGGGGGTTGGCTATGGCTACACCTTC. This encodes CASSYKIPGVGYGYTF.